Below are 21 T cell receptor beta chains sequenced from a single sample in a study of blood T cell repertoires in COVID-19. Repertoires were generated with immunoSEQ multiplex PCR, while TCRdb's copy carries only in-frame clones and drops some. The sample holds 50,000 to 70,000 clones, over 70% seen once. Specimen: peripheral blood. These receptors were collected from a human donor in a cohort sampled during active COVID-19.

This clone is a singleton in its sample. V gene TRBV7-2 combines with J gene TRBJ2-7, with 9 bases fitting TRBD1. CDR3 length: 15 residues. Germline V CDR1 and CDR2: SGHTA, FQGNSA. V was pared by 1 base and J by 5 bases, with 6 bases of the junction left unmatched. The CDR3 nucleotides read TGTGCCAGCAGCTTAGGGGGACAGGGTGTCCACGAGCAGTACTTC. It yields the protein CASSLGGQGVHEQYF.

The J gene is TRBJ1-2, the V gene TRBV6-5; no definite D call. CDR3 length: 13 amino acids. V dropped 4 bases and J dropped 8 bases, with 14 bases sitting between them. Germline CDR1 reads MNHEY; CDR2 reads SVGAGI. The chain's CDR3 is CASSSSSPWGYTF. Here the CDR3 DNA reads TGTGCCAGCAGTTCAAGCTCCCCGTGGGGCTACACCTTC.

The chain combines TRBV5-1 with TRBJ2-2; D may be TRBD1 (6 bases). This CDR3 is 13 amino acids long. Germline assignment: CDR1 SGHRS and CDR2 YFSETQ. Between the trimmed V and J ends, which lost 7 bases and 2 bases, there was a span of 9 bases. The CDR3, as DNA: TGCGCCAGCGGGACACTTAACACCGGGGAGCTGTTTTTT. Residues: CASGTLNTGELFF.

This clone turned up a few times. This chain connects TRBV11-2 to TRBJ1-4, with D unclear. There are 12 residues in the CDR3. The germline V gene encodes CDR1 SGHAT and CDR2 FQNNGV. V dropped 1 base and J dropped 8 bases, with 5 bases sitting between them. The CDR3 nucleotides are TGTGCCAGCAGCTTAGGAGAAGAAAAACTGTTTTTT. Residues: CASSLGEEKLFF.

This rearrangement joins TRBV7-9 to TRBJ2-7; 8 bases agree with TRBD1. After removal of 1 base from V and 3 bases from J, the junction contained 5 bases not matched to a gene. The germline CDR1 and CDR2 sequences are SEHNR and FQNEAQ (reference sequence). CDR3 length: 15 amino acids. The CDR3 here is CASSLGGQGVYEQYF. As DNA, the CDR3 is TGTGCCAGCAGCTTAGGAGGACAGGGTGTCTACGAGCAGTACTTC.

This chain uses TRBV2 with TRBJ1-5, with 11 bases that match TRBD1. V shed 3 bases and J 2 bases; nucleotides not matched to a gene: 9. This CDR3 comprises 18 residues. Per germline, CDR1 SNHLY and CDR2 FYNNEI. CDR3: CASSDGQGAFGGNQPQHF. The CDR3, as DNA: TGTGCCAGCAGTGATGGACAGGGGGCCTTCGGAGGCAATCAGCCCCAGCATTTT.

The V call is TRBV18, the J call TRBJ1-3, with D possibly matching TRBD1 (5 bases). CDR1 is KGHSH and CDR2 is LQKENI in the germline V gene. This CDR3 comprises 15 residues. V lost 3 bases to trimming and J lost 0 bases, with 9 bases between them. Here the CDR3 reads CASSPAGNSGNTIYF. CDR3 nucleotide sequence: TGTGCCAGCTCACCGGCAGGGAACTCTGGAAACACCATATATTTT.

The chain carries TRBV5-1 and TRBJ2-3, with a possible D match to TRBD2 (5 bases). Germline CDR1 reads SGHRS; CDR2 reads YFSETQ. The CDR3 has 12 residues. Trimming shortened V by 5 bases and J by 4 bases, and 8 bases separated the two germline ends. CDR3: CASRISADTQYF. The CDR3 region has the DNA TGCGCCAGCAGGATTAGCGCAGATACGCAGTATTTT.

This clone was observed once. This chain links TRBV6-6 with TRBJ2-7; D is undetermined. Trimming pared 6 bases from V and 7 bases from J, leaving 22 bases between. The germline V gene has CDR1 MNHNY and CDR2 SVGAGI (reference sequence). The CDR3 consists of 15 residues. The CDR3, as DNA: TGTGCCAGCAGACCACTCGAGGTAACGAACGGGGAGCAGTACTTC. Translated, it gives CASRPLEVTNGEQYF.

This chain joins TRBV7-8 and TRBJ1-2; tentatively, D is TRBD1 (5 bases). The germline gives CDR1 SGHVS, CDR2 FQNEAQ. The CDR3 extends over 14 amino acids. V gave up 5 bases and J gave up 8 bases, with 18 bases separating them. For the CDR3, the DNA is TGTGCCAGCAGCCCAGTCCGGGGGGACGGAGGCTACACCTTC. Translated, it gives CASSPVRGDGGYTF. Full variable domain (rest looked up from reference TRBV7-8 and TRBJ1-2): GAGVSQSPRYKVAKRGQDVALRCDPISGHVSLFWYQQALGQGPEFLTYFQNEAQLDKSGLPSDRFFAERPEGSVSTLKIQRTQQEDSAVYLCASSPVRGDGGYTFGSGTRLTVV.

The CDR3 bases are TGTGCCAGCTCATCTAACTCCTATAATTCACCCCTCCACTTT. Translation gives CASSSNSYNSPLHF. The V call is TRBV18, the J call TRBJ1-6; D is uncertain. The CDR3 sequence is 14 residues long. Looked up from germline, CDR1 is KGHSH and CDR2 is LQKENI. V was pared by 5 bases and J by 0 bases, with 5 bases between.

Here the CDR3 DNA reads TGTGCCAGCAGTGAGTTTGGCACTAGCGGTCTCTCCTACGAGCAGTACTTC. Its protein product is CASSEFGTSGLSYEQYF. This sequence joins TRBV2 and TRBJ2-7, with TRBD2 matching 8 bases. The CDR3 is 17 residues long. V lost 3 bases to trimming and J lost 0 bases; unmatched junction nucleotides: 10. The germline V gene encodes CDR1 SNHLY and CDR2 FYNNEI. Combining the CDR3 with reference TRBV2 and TRBJ2-7 gives the whole variable domain EPEVTQTPSHQVTQMGQEVILRCVPISNHLYFYWYRQILGQKVEFLVSFYNNEISEKSEIFDDQFSVERPDGSNFTLKIRSTKLEDSAMYFCASSEFGTSGLSYEQYFGPGTRLTVT.

The V call is TRBV28, the J call TRBJ2-7, with D possibly being TRBD2 (5 bases). From germline, CDR1 is MDHEN and CDR2 SYDVKM. V was cut by 2 bases and J by 1 base, with 12 bases left in between. There are 15 residues in the CDR3. The CDR3 DNA follows: TGTGCCAGCAGTTTAAACCTGGGAGTATCCTACGAGCAGTACTTC. It translates to CASSLNLGVSYEQYF.

The chain joins TRBV29-1 to TRBJ2-7; 12 bases are a match to TRBD2. V lost 7 bases, J lost 4 bases, and 11 bases stayed unmatched. Germline V lookup: CDR1 SQVTM, CDR2 ANQGSEA. This CDR3 is 15 amino acids long. The CDR3 is CSATPTSGGMYEQYF. As DNA, the CDR3 is TGCAGCGCAACACCGACTAGCGGGGGTATGTACGAGCAGTACTTC.

The V gene is TRBV7-3, the J gene TRBJ1-2, with 8 bases identical to TRBD1. V lost 2 bases and J lost 8; bases outside the gene matches: 7. Per the germline V gene, CDR1 is SGHTA and CDR2 is FQGTGA. The CDR3 has 14 amino acids. The CDR3 nucleotides are TGTGCCAGCAGCTTACAGGGGGCGCAAAACGGCTACACCTTC. Its protein is CASSLQGAQNGYTF. Full variable domain (remainder filled in from reference TRBV7-3 and TRBJ1-2): GAGVSQTPSNKVTEKGKYVELRCDPISGHTALYWYRQSLGQGPEFLIYFQGTGAADDSGLPNDRFFAVRPEGSVSTLKIQRTERGDSAVYLCASSLQGAQNGYTFGSGTRLTVV.

This chain joins TRBV6-2 or TRBV6-3 and TRBJ2-7; D not resolved. With 5 bases removed from V and 2 bases from J, the gap between germline ends came to 19 bases. In germline, CDR1 is MNHEY, CDR2 SVGEGT. There are 16 residues in the CDR3. This CDR3 is CASSTRTEASPYEQYF. DNA for the CDR3: TGTGCCAGCAGTACACGAACTGAGGCCTCGCCCTACGAGCAGTACTTC.

This chain links TRBV27 with TRBJ1-4; TRBD1 agrees at 9 bases. The trim removed 6 bases at V and 2 bases at J, leaving 7 bases unmatched. Germline V gene data show CDR1 as MNHEY and CDR2 as SMNVEV (reference sequence). This CDR3 has 16 amino acids. The CDR3 loop reads CASSRTGVRTNEKLFF. The CDR3 DNA follows: TGTGCCAGCAGCAGGACAGGGGTCCGGACTAATGAAAAACTGTTTTTT. The entire variable domain, with the rest obtained from reference TRBV27 and TRBJ1-4, is as follows: EAQVTQNPRYLITVTGKKLTVTCSQNMNHEYMSWYRQDPGLGLRQIYYSMNVEVTDKGDVPEGYKVSRKEKRNFPLILESPSPNQTSLYFCASSRTGVRTNEKLFFGSGTQLSVL.

CDR3 residues: CASSRTTGGSGNTIYF. CDR3 DNA: TGTGCCAGCTCACGAACAACAGGGGGCTCTGGAAACACCATATATTTT. V gene TRBV18 combines with J gene TRBJ1-3; 8 bases agree with TRBD1. This CDR3 comprises 16 residues. Trimming cost V 4 bases and J 0 bases; bases outside gene matches: 5. Germline lookup yields CDR1 KGHSH and CDR2 LQKENI.

The rearrangement links TRBV18 to TRBJ2-7, with 8 bases fitting TRBD1. Losses at the gene ends were 3 bases for V and 5 bases for J; bases not matched to a gene: 12. Germline lookup yields CDR1 KGHSH and CDR2 LQKENI. The CDR3 runs 16 residues. Here the CDR3 reads CASSPSGQGGYDEQYF. The CDR3 DNA is TGTGCCAGCTCACCCTCCGGACAGGGAGGCTACGACGAGCAGTACTTC.

This chain connects TRBV6-6 to TRBJ1-2, with a weak D call TRBD1 (5 bases). Per the germline V gene, CDR1 is MNHNY and CDR2 is SVGAGI (reference sequence). The germline V and J ends were trimmed by 6 bases and 2 bases, with 19 bases remaining between them. CDR3 size: 16 residues. This CDR3 reads CASRHSAQAPNYGYTF. The DNA for the CDR3 is TGTGCCAGCAGACACTCAGCACAGGCGCCCAACTATGGCTACACCTTC.

The V gene is TRBV5-6, the J gene TRBJ2-7; possible D gene TRBD1, 6 bases. The germline gives CDR1 SGHDT, CDR2 YYEEEE. This CDR3 comprises 15 residues. V was cut by 4 bases and J by 0 bases, with 14 bases left in between. CDR3: CASSPVWDTSYEQYF. The CDR3 region has the DNA TGTGCCAGCAGCCCTGTTTGGGACACCTCCTACGAGCAGTACTTC.